This T cell receptor (beta chain) emerged from a study of cytomegalovirus exposure and HLA in healthy donors. Study results and limitations: Presence/absence analyses rested on an assumption that sequencing depth was roughly uniform across donors.

Germline V gene sequence: CDR1 SGHVS, CDR2 FNYEAQ. The CDR3 is 16 amino acids. With 5 bases clipped from V and 8 bases from J, the junction kept 9 bases outside the gene matches. PCR was performed using 60 Vbeta and 13 Jbeta primers. TCRdb's table, derived via immunoSEQ multiplex PCR, lists solely in-frame clones and lacks some. Found here are under 200,000 clones, around 80% of them singletons; the top ten hold roughly 4.8%. Worth noting for this clone: Its antigen is not identified.

The source material was PBMCs. The TCR originated in a woman aged 45-60 years in good health and CMV-seropositive. The gene calls are TRBV7-6 and TRBJ2-1; 13 nucleotides match TRBD2. This CDR3 reads CASSPRTSGSGDEQFF. The CDR3 bases are TGTGCCAGCAGCCCGCGGACTAGCGGGAGTGGTGATGAGCAGTTCTTC. The whole variable domain, remainder taken from reference TRBV7-6 and TRBJ2-1, is GAGVSQSPRYKVTKRGQDVALRCDPISGHVSLYWYRQALGQGPEFLTYFNYEAQQDKSGLPNDRFSAERPEGSISTLTIQRTEQRDSAMYRCASSPRTSGSGDEQFFGPGTRLTVL.